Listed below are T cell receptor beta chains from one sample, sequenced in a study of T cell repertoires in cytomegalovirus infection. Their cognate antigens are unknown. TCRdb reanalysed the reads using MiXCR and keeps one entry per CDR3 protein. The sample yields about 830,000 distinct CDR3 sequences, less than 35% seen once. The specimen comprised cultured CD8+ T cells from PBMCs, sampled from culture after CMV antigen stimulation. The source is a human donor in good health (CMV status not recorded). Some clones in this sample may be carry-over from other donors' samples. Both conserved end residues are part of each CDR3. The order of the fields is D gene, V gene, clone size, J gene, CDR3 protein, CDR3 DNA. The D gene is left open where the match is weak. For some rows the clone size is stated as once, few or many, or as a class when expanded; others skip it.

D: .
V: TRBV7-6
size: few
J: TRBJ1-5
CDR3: CASSLSWGGNQPQHF
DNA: TGTGCCAGCAGCTTAAGCTGGGGGGGGAATCAGCCCCAGCATTTT

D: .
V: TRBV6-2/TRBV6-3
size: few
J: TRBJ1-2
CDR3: CASSYHGTEPSYTF
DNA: TGTGCCAGCAGTTACCACGGGACCGAACCTTCCTACACCTTC

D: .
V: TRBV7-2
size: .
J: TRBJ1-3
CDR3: CASSLRTVSGNTIYF
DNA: TGTGCCAGCAGCTTGCGGACAGTTTCTGGAAACACCATATATTTT

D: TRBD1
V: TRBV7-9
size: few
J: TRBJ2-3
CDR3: CASSYKDRARDTQYF
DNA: TGTGCCAGCAGCTATAAGGACAGGGCTAGGGATACGCAGTATTTT

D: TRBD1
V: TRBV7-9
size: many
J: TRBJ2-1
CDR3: CASSLEGQGIYNEQFF
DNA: TGTGCCAGCAGCTTAGAGGGACAGGGCATCTACAATGAGCAGTTCTTC

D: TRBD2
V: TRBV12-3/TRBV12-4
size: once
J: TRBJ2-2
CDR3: CASSSGGGNIGELFF
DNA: TGTGCCAGCAGTTCCGGGGGGGGGAACATCGGGGAGCTGTTTTTT

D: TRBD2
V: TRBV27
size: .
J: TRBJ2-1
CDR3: CASSLLAGANEQFF
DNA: TGTGCCAGCAGTTTACTAGCGGGGGCCAATGAGCAGTTCTTC

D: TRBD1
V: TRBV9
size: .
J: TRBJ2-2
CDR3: CASSVGQGPTKGGELFF
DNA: TGTGCCAGCAGCGTAGGACAGGGCCCCACCAAAGGCGGGGAGCTGTTTTTT

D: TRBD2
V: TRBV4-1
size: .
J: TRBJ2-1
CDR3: CASSQVASGFNEQFF
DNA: TGCGCCAGCAGCCAAGTTGCTAGCGGATTCAATGAGCAGTTCTTC

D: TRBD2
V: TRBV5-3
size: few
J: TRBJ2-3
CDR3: CASSSASGTITDTQYF
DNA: TGTGCCAGCAGTTCCGCCTCCGGGACTATCACAGATACGCAGTATTTT

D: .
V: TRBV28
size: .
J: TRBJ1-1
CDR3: CASSFFMTGRAFF
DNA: TGTGCCAGCAGTTTCTTTATGACAGGTCGGGCTTTCTTT

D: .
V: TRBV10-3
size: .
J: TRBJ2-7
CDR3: CAISESWQGLHEQYF
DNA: TGTGCCATCAGTGAAAGTTGGCAGGGGCTCCACGAGCAGTACTTC

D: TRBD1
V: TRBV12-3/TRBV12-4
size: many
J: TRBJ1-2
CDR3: CASSGQNLYGYTF
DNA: TGTGCCAGTTCGGGACAGAACCTATATGGCTACACCTTC

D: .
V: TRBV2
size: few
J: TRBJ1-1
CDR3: CAELREGLNNEAFF
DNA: TGTGCCGAATTAAGGGAGGGTCTAAACAATGAAGCTTTCTTT

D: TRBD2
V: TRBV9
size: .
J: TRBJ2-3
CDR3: CASSVDSRLAGDTQYF
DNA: TGTGCCAGCAGCGTCGACTCGAGATTAGCGGGAGATACGCAGTATTTT

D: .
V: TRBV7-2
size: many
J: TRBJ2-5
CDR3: CASSFYRGGETQYF
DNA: TGTGCCAGCAGCTTTTACAGGGGAGGGGAGACCCAGTACTTC

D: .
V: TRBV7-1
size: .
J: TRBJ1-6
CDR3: CASSSPGGANSPLHF
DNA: TGTGCCAGCAGCTCCCCGGGCGGCGCCAATTCACCCCTCCACTTT

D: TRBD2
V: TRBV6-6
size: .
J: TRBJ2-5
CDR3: CASRRLAGDQETQYF
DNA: TGTGCCAGCAGAAGACTAGCGGGGGACCAAGAGACCCAGTACTTC

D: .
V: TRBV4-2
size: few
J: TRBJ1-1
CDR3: CASSQVTKMNTEAFF
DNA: TGTGCCAGCAGCCAAGTGACAAAGATGAACACTGAAGCTTTCTTT

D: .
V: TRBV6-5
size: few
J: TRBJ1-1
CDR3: CASKPFKDTMNTEAFF
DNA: TGTGCCAGCAAGCCGTTTAAGGACACCATGAACACTGAAGCTTTCTTT

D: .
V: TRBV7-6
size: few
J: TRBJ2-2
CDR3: CASSPSTGEITGELFF
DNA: TGTGCCAGCAGCCCATCGACAGGCGAGATTACCGGGGAGCTGTTTTTT

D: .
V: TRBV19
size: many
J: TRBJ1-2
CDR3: CASRAAAARRNYGYTF
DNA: TGTGCCAGTAGAGCGGCGGCGGCACGAAGGAACTATGGCTACACCTTC

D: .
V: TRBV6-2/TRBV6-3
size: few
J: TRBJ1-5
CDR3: CASSYSLVGGPQHF
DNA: TGTGCCAGCAGTTACTCGCTGGTTGGGGGGCCCCAGCATTTT

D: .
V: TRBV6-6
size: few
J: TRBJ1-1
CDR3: CASKVGGTSVNTEAFF
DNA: TGTGCCAGCAAGGTGGGGGGGACCAGTGTGAACACTGAAGCTTTCTTT

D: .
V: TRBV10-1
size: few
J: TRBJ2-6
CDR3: CASSEAKGSGANVLTF
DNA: TGCGCCAGCAGTGAGGCGAAGGGGTCAGGGGCCAACGTCCTGACTTTC

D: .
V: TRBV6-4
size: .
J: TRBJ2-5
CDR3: CASSERWKETQYF
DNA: TGTGCCAGCAGTGAACGCTGGAAAGAGACCCAGTACTTC

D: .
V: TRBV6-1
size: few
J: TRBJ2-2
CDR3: CASSEGSSWATGELFF
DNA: TGTGCCAGCAGTGAGGGGAGCTCCTGGGCCACCGGGGAGCTGTTTTTT

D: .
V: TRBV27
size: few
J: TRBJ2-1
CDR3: CASSFFRPDGEQFF
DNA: TGTGCCAGCAGTTTTTTCAGACCCGACGGTGAGCAGTTCTTC

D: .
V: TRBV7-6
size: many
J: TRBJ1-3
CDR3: CASSFDGNTIYF
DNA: TGTGCCAGCAGCTTTGATGGAAACACCATATATTTT

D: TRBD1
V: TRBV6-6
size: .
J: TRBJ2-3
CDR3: CASSYSKGQGSDTQYF
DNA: TGTGCCAGCAGTTACTCGAAAGGACAGGGGTCAGATACGCAGTATTTT

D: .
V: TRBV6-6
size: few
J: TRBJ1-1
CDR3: CASSYGGASTEAFF
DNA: TGTGCCAGCAGTTATGGGGGCGCAAGCACTGAAGCTTTCTTT

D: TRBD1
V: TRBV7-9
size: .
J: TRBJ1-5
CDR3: CASSRTGQSYSNQPQHF
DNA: TGTGCCAGCAGCCGTACGGGACAGTCGTATAGCAATCAGCCCCAGCATTTT

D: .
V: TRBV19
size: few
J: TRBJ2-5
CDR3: CASSIDWQETQYF
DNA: TGTGCCAGTAGTATAGACTGGCAAGAGACCCAGTACTTC

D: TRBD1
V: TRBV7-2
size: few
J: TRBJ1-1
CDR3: CASSRQGEEAEAFF
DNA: TGTGCCAGCAGTCGACAGGGGGAAGAGGCTGAAGCTTTCTTT

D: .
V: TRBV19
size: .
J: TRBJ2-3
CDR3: CASSIRTGTGTDTQYF
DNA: TGTGCCAGTAGTATCCGTACAGGGACTGGCACAGATACGCAGTATTTT

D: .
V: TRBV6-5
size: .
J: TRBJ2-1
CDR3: CTSSWGDAYNEQFF
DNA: TGTACCAGCAGTTGGGGGGACGCCTACAATGAGCAGTTCTTC

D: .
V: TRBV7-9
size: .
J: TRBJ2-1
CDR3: CASSSLSITGGATYNEQFF
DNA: TGTGCCAGCAGCTCTTTATCAATTACAGGAGGGGCGACCTACAATGAGCAGTTCTTC

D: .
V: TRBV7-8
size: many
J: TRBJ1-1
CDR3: CASSPRAGGLLNTEAFF
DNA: TGTGCCAGCAGCCCGCGGGCAGGCGGACTCCTGAACACTGAAGCTTTCTTT

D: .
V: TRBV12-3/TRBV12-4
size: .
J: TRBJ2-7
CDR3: CASSSAPVPPYEQYF
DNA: TGTGCCAGCAGTTCAGCCCCCGTACCTCCCTACGAGCAGTACTTC

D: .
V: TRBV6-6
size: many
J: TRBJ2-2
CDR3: CASSPLDGELFF
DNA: TGTGCCAGCAGCCCCCTAGATGGGGAGCTGTTTTTT

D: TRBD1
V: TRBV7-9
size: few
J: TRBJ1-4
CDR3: CASSSYRGELFF
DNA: TGTGCCAGCAGCTCCTACAGGGGGGAACTGTTTTTT

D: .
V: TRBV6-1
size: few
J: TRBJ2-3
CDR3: CASSDESGNTDTQYF
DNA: TGTGCCAGCAGTGACGAGTCGGGGAACACAGATACGCAGTATTTT

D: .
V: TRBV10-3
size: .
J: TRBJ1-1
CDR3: CAIQTVNTEAFF
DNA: TGTGCCATACAGACAGTCAACACTGAAGCTTTCTTT

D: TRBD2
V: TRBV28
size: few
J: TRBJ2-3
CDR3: CASSLFGTSGSTDTQYF
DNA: TGTGCCAGCAGTTTATTCGGGACTAGCGGGAGCACAGATACGCAGTATTTT

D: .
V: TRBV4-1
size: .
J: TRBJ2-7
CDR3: CASSQDRNEQYF
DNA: TGCGCCAGCAGCCAAGATCGGAACGAGCAGTACTTC

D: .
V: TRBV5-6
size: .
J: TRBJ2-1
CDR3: CASSFPGRYNEQFF
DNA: TGTGCCAGCAGCTTCCCGGGGCGGTACAATGAGCAGTTCTTC

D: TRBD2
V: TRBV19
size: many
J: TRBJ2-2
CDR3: CASSFGTSGGLLGELFF
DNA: TGTGCCAGTAGTTTCGGGACTAGCGGGGGGCTACTCGGGGAGCTGTTTTTT

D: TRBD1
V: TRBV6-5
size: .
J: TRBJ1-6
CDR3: CASSPGTGFVNSPLHF
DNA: TGTGCCAGCAGTCCCGGGACAGGGTTCGTTAATTCACCCCTCCACTTT

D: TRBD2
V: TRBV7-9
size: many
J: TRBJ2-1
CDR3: CASRLTSGGYNEQFF
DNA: TGTGCCAGCAGACTAACTAGCGGGGGCTACAATGAGCAGTTCTTC

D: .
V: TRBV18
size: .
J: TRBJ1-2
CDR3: CASSPGGREPYGYTF
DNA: TGTGCCAGCTCACCAGGGGGCAGAGAGCCTTATGGCTACACCTTC